The 28 T cell receptor beta chains presented below share a single source sample, sequenced in a study of immune evolution from preneoplasia to lung adenocarcinoma. Assay: immunoSEQ multiplex PCR; the TCRdb copy retains only in-frame clones and omits some. Here the sample spans about 10,000 clones, around 78% being singletons. The specimen sequenced was FFPE minimally invasive lung adenocarcinoma tissue. The receptors stem from a person aged 60-79 years with lung adenocarcinoma.

The V and J genes are TRBV18 and TRBJ1-1; D gene unclear. The CDR3 length is 11 residues. Germline V gives CDR1 KGHSH, CDR2 LQKENI. V was clipped by 3 bases and J by 7 bases, with 6 bases between them. The CDR3 nucleotides read TGTGCCAGCTCACCCGAAGATGAAGCTTTCTTT. Amino acids: CASSPEDEAFF.

As concerns this clone: The sample holds other DNA sequences that translate to the same CDR3. The J gene is TRBJ1-2, the V gene TRBV5-6, with unresolved D. V was pared by 0 bases and J by 5 bases, with 8 bases between. Germline CDR1 is SGHDT and CDR2 is YYEEEE. The CDR3 spans 13 residues. Here the CDR3 DNA reads TGTGCCAGCAGCTTGGCTCAGCCTTATGGCTACACCTTC. Amino acid sequence: CASSLAQPYGYTF.

The chain employs TRBV19 and TRBJ2-7; maybe TRBD2 (5 bases). CDR3 length: 12 residues. Germline assignment: CDR1 LNHDA and CDR2 SQIVND (reference sequence). V lost 3 bases, J lost 6 bases, and 9 bases lay in between. CDR3 sequence (DNA): TGTGCCAGTAGTATTCAGAGCGGCGAGCAGTACTTC. As protein: CASSIQSGEQYF.

This clone appeared a few times. The chain links TRBV19 to TRBJ1-4; 11 bases match TRBD1. The trim removed 7 bases at V and 3 bases at J, leaving 10 bases unmatched. The CDR3 is made up of 17 amino acids. Per the germline V gene, CDR1 is LNHDA and CDR2 is SQIVND (reference sequence). CDR3 DNA sequence: TGTGCCAGTATCGAGAGGACAGGGGGCGCCGCTAATGAAAAACTGTTTTTT. This sequence encodes CASIERTGGAANEKLFF.

The chain is built from TRBV7-3 and TRBJ1-6; D ambiguous. V was clipped by 2 bases and J by 5 bases, with 4 bases between them. Germline CDR1 is SGHTA and CDR2 is FQGTGA. This CDR3 has 13 residues. CDR3 sequence reads: CASSLGDNSPLHF. The CDR3 DNA follows: TGTGCCAGCAGCTTAGGGGATAATTCACCCCTCCACTTT.

V is TRBV19 and J is TRBJ2-3; D unresolved. CDR1 is LNHDA, CDR2 SQIVND, per germline (reference sequence). The CDR3 totals 11 residues. This CDR3 reads CRSRATDTQYF. Here the CDR3 DNA reads TGTCGAAGTAGGGCCACAGATACGCAGTATTTT.

This rearrangement joins TRBV29-1 to TRBJ2-7; D ambiguous. The CDR3 contains 12 residues. CDR1 and CDR2 from the germline V gene are SQVTM and ANQGSEA. V lost 4 bases and J lost 5, with 12 bases in between. Here the CDR3 DNA reads TGCAGCGTTGCCAAGAACTTGGACGAGCAGTACTTC. It encodes CSVAKNLDEQYF.

This clone showed up just once. As DNA, the CDR3 is TGCGCCAGCAGCTTCGGACGGACACCGAACACTGAAGCTTTCTTT. It is translated as CASSFGRTPNTEAFF. The chain employs TRBV5-1 and TRBJ1-1; the D gene is possibly TRBD1 (5 bases). The germline V gene encodes CDR1 SGHRS and CDR2 YFSETQ. The CDR3 consists of 15 residues. V lost 2 bases to trimming and J lost 1 base, with 12 bases between them. The full variable domain, with the rest looked up from reference TRBV5-1 and TRBJ1-1, is KAGVTQTPRYLIKTRGQQVTLSCSPISGHRSVSWYQQTPGQGLQFLFEYFSETQRNKGNFPGRFSGRQFSNSRSEMNVSTLELGDSALYLCASSFGRTPNTEAFFGQGTRLTVV.

This clone was counted a single time. The rearrangement uses TRBV9 and TRBJ2-2; TRBD2 matches at 14 bases. From germline, CDR1 is SGDLS and CDR2 YYNGEE. The CDR3 has 18 residues. Trimming cost V 0 bases and J 6 bases; bases outside gene matches: 7. Written as DNA, the CDR3 is TGTGCCAGCAGCGTAGCTACGGGACTAGCGGGGGTACCCGGGGAGCTGTTTTTT. Translation: CASSVATGLAGVPGELFF. The full variable domain, completed using reference TRBV9 and TRBJ2-2, is DSGVTQTPKHLITATGQRVTLRCSPRSGDLSVYWYQQSLDQGLQFLIQYYNGEERAKGNILERFSAQQFPDLHSELNLSSLELGDSALYFCASSVATGLAGVPGELFFGEGSRLTVL.

This chain links TRBV29-1 with TRBJ2-5; D uncertain. CDR1 is SQVTM and CDR2 is ANQGSEA in the germline V gene. The V end lost 4 bases, the J end lost 1 base, and 7 bases lay between the germline ends. The CDR3 is 12 residues long. CDR3 amino acids: CSVVMGQETQYF. The CDR3 region has the DNA TGCAGCGTTGTGATGGGCCAAGAGACCCAGTACTTC. Variable domain in full (rest from reference TRBV29-1 and TRBJ2-5): SAVISQKPSRDICQRGTSLTIQCQVDSQVTMMFWYRQQPGQSLTLIATANQGSEATYESGFVIDKFPISRPNLTFSTLTVSNMSPEDSSIYLCSVVMGQETQYFGPGTRLLVL.

V usage is TRBV5-1 and J usage is TRBJ2-7; perhaps D is TRBD1 or TRBD2 (5 bases each). The CDR3 has 13 amino acids. The germline V gene has CDR1 SGHRS and CDR2 YFSETQ. The V end was cut by 4 bases, the J end by 3 bases, with 11 bases between. CDR3 in amino acids: CASSTGTIYEQYF. In DNA, the CDR3 is TGCGCCAGCAGCACCGGGACGATCTACGAGCAGTACTTC.

This clone has only one observation. V is TRBV13 and J is TRBJ1-6; 9 nucleotides line up with TRBD1. CDR1 is PRHDT and CDR2 is FYEKMQ in the germline V gene (reference sequence). After removal of 1 base from V and 7 bases from J, the junction contained 5 bases not matched to a gene. The CDR3 has 16 amino acids. CDR3 DNA sequence: TGTGCCAGCAGCTTAGAGGTACAGGGGGCGAATTCACCCCTCCACTTT. Amino acids: CASSLEVQGANSPLHF.

The V and J genes are TRBV5-4 and TRBJ1-2; D is unclear. V was shortened by 0 bases and J by 4 bases, with 4 bases between the two germline ends. The germline gives CDR1 SGHNT, CDR2 YYREEE (reference sequence). This CDR3 comprises 12 residues. CDR3 sequence reads: CASSLDVYGYTF. The CDR3 coding sequence is TGTGCCAGCAGCTTGGATGTCTATGGCTACACCTTC.

The chain employs TRBV7-6 and TRBJ1-1; D might be TRBD1 (5 bases). CDR3 length: 17 residues. The V and J ends lost 2 bases and 4 bases respectively, with 20 bases between them. Germline assignment: CDR1 SGHVS and CDR2 FNYEAQ. The CDR3 DNA reads as TGTGCCAGCAGCTTAAGCGCCCCGGAGGGGAGAATCACTGAAGCTTTCTTT. It codes for CASSLSAPEGRITEAFF.

A few counts support this clone. CDR3 region: CAINVGEGSYNEQFF. The CDR3 DNA reads TGTGCCATCAATGTGGGGGAGGGCTCCTACAATGAGCAGTTCTTC. This chain uses TRBV10-3 with TRBJ2-1, with TRBD2 matching 7 bases. Losses at the gene ends were 7 bases for V and 0 bases for J; bases not matched to a gene: 6. Germline CDR1 and CDR2: ENHRY and SYGVKD. There are 15 residues in the CDR3.

This clone was observed a handful of times. This sequence joins TRBV14 and TRBJ2-5; 9 nucleotides align to TRBD2. The germline V gene encodes CDR1 SGHDN and CDR2 FVKESK. V lost 4 bases to trimming and J lost 4 bases; unmatched junction nucleotides: 13. The CDR3 loop spans 17 amino acids. The CDR3 sequence is CASSPPGGSGRGETQYF. CDR3 sequence (DNA): TGTGCCAGCAGCCCCCCCGGGGGTAGCGGGAGAGGAGAGACCCAGTACTTC.

This chain uses TRBV7-6 with TRBJ2-7, with unresolved D. Deletions cut 6 bases from V and 2 bases from J, with 11 bases between. CDR3 length: 13 amino acids. Germline CDR1 is SGHVS and CDR2 is FNYEAQ. The CDR3 is CASSIGETYEQYF. In DNA, the CDR3 is TGTGCCAGCAGTATTGGCGAGACCTACGAGCAGTACTTC. Full variable domain (missing parts from reference TRBV7-6 and TRBJ2-7): GAGVSQSPRYKVTKRGQDVALRCDPISGHVSLYWYRQALGQGPEFLTYFNYEAQQDKSGLPNDRFSAERPEGSISTLTIQRTEQRDSAMYRCASSIGETYEQYFGPGTRLTVT.

The V gene is TRBV28, the J gene TRBJ1-1; D gene uncertain. Germline V gives CDR1 MDHEN, CDR2 SYDVKM. The CDR3 is 14 amino acids. V lost 5 bases, J lost 6 bases, and 16 bases lay in between. CDR3: CASSRSFLMSEAFF. The CDR3 DNA sequence: TGTGCCAGCAGTAGGTCCTTTCTCATGTCTGAAGCTTTCTTT. Complete variable domain (other parts from reference TRBV28 and TRBJ1-1): DVKVTQSSRYLVKRTGEKVFLECVQDMDHENMFWYRQDPGLGLRLIYFSYDVKMKEKGDIPEGYSVSREKKERFSLILESASTNQTSMYLCASSRSFLMSEAFFGQGTRLTVV.

This clone was counted only a few times. The gene calls are TRBV6-5 and TRBJ1-6; the match to TRBD1 covers 8 bases. V lost 0 bases and J lost 9; bases outside the gene matches: 7. The CDR3 has 16 amino acids. CDR1 is MNHEY, CDR2 SVGAGI, per germline. CDR3 residues: CASSYSGQGDGSPLHF. The CDR3 DNA sequence: TGTGCCAGCAGTTACTCCGGACAGGGTGACGGTTCACCCCTCCACTTT.

V gene TRBV28 combines with J gene TRBJ2-5; 7 nucleotides agree with TRBD1. Trimming removed 7 bases from V and 4 bases from J; junction bases left unmatched: 15. The CDR3 contains 16 residues. Germline-derived CDR1 and CDR2 are MDHEN and SYDVKM. CDR3 region: CASTPFHTGVGETQYF. CDR3 DNA: TGTGCCAGCACGCCCTTCCACACAGGGGTGGGAGAGACCCAGTACTTC.

As to this clone: Different DNA sequences within this sample yield the same CDR3. The V call is TRBV30, the J call TRBJ1-5, with D uncertain. Germline CDR1 reads GTSNPN; CDR2 reads SVGIG (reference sequence). The CDR3 has 13 amino acids. Trimming removed 4 bases from V and 0 bases from J, with 7 bases in between. CDR3 DNA: TGTGCCTGGACCCTGGATAGCAATCAGCCCCAGCATTTT. It yields the protein CAWTLDSNQPQHF.

This chain links TRBV9 with TRBJ1-3; no definite D call. The CDR3 contains 14 residues. From germline, CDR1 is SGDLS and CDR2 YYNGEE. V gave up 3 bases and J gave up 0 bases, with 7 bases separating them. The DNA for the CDR3 is TGTGCCAGCAGCGCAGGATCCTCTGGAAACACCATATATTTT. It specifies CASSAGSSGNTIYF. Together with reference TRBV9 and TRBJ1-3, the CDR3 gives the full variable domain: DSGVTQTPKHLITATGQRVTLRCSPRSGDLSVYWYQQSLDQGLQFLIQYYNGEERAKGNILERFSAQQFPDLHSELNLSSLELGDSALYFCASSAGSSGNTIYFGEGSWLTVV.

The chain employs TRBV19 and TRBJ2-1; 13 bases fit TRBD2. This CDR3 contains 14 residues. The ends lost 7 bases at V and 7 bases at J; junction bases unmatched: 4. CDR1 is LNHDA and CDR2 is SQIVND in the germline V gene (reference sequence). CDR3 coding DNA: TGTGCCAGTACGGGACTAGCGGGGTGGAATGAGCAGTTCTTC. Translation gives CASTGLAGWNEQFF.

In the case of this clone: An end of the junction does not agree with germline; a read error may underlie this. The chain recombines TRBV28 with TRBJ2-7; no clear D. The CDR3 has 12 amino acids. Germline CDR1 and CDR2: MDHEN and SYDVKM. CDR3 region: CASSLRGTSLNF. The CDR3 DNA reads as TGTGCCAGCAGTTTAAGAGGAACCTCATTAAACTTC.

J is TRBJ2-5 and V is TRBV25-1; D possibly corresponds to TRBD1 (5 bases). The CDR3 loop spans 16 amino acids. Between the trimmed V and J ends, which lost 3 bases and 5 bases, there was a span of 19 bases. From germline, CDR1 is MGHDK and CDR2 SYGVNS. The CDR3, as DNA: TGTGCCAGCAGTGACCCTCGGACACGAACCTTGGAGACCCAGTACTTC. Protein sequence: CASSDPRTRTLETQYF.

The chain joins TRBV7-3 to TRBJ2-1; TRBD2 aligns across 9 bases. Per the germline V gene, CDR1 is SGHTA and CDR2 is FQGTGA. V lost 2 bases, J lost 0 bases, and 2 bases stayed unmatched. The CDR3 has 16 amino acids. DNA of the CDR3: TGTGCCAGCAGCTTATATAGCGGGAGCTCCTACAATGAGCAGTTCTTC. Protein product: CASSLYSGSSYNEQFF.

The chain joins TRBV7-2 to TRBJ1-2, with 7 positions matching TRBD1. The V gene's germline CDR1 is SGHTA and CDR2 FQGNSA. CDR3 length: 14 amino acids. Trimming removed 1 base from V and 3 bases from J; junction bases left unmatched: 2. Here the CDR3 reads CASSLETGHYGYTF. The CDR3 DNA is TGTGCCAGCAGCTTAGAGACAGGGCACTATGGCTACACCTTC.

The chain carries TRBV28 and TRBJ1-4; D is perhaps TRBD1 (5 bases). CDR1 and CDR2 (germline): MDHEN, SYDVKM. The V end was cut by 6 bases, the J end by 5 bases, with 16 bases between. CDR3 length equals 15 residues. CDR3 sequence (DNA): TGTGCCAGCAGCCCGTCCGGGACGGGAAATGAAAAACTGTTTTTT. Translation: CASSPSGTGNEKLFF.